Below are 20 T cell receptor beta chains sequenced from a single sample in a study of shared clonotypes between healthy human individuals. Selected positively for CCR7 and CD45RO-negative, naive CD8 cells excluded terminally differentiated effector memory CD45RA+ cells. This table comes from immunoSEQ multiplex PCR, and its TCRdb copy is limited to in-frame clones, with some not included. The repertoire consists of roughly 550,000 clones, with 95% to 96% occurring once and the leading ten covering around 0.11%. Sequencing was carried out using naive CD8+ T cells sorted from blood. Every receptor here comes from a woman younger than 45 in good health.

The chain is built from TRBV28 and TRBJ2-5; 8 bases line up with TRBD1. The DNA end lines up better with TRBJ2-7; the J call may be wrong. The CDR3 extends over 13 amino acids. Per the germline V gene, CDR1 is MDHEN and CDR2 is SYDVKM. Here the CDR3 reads CASIRQGAIEQYF. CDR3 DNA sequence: TGTGCCAGCATCCGGCAGGGGGCCATCGAGCAGTACTTC.

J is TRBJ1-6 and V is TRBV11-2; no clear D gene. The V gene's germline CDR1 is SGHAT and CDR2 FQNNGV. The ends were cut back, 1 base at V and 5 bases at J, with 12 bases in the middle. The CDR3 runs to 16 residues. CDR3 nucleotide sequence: TGTGCCAGCAGCTTAGTTGGACCCGAGAATAATTCACCCCTCCACTTT. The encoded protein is CASSLVGPENNSPLHF.

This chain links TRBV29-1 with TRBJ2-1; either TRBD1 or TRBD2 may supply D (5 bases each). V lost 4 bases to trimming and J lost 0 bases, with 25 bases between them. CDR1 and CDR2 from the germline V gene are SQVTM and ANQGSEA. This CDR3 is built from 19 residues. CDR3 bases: TGCAGCGTTGCGGGGACCGAGGCCACAGAACAAGGCTCCTACAATGAGCAGTTCTTC. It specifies CSVAGTEATEQGSYNEQFF.

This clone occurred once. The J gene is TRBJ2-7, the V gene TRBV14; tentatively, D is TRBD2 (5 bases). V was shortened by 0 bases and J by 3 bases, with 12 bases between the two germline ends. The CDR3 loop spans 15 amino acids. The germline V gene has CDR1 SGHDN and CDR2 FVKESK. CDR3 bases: TGTGCCAGCAGCCAAGATACCGGGAACAGCTACGAGCAGTACTTC. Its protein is CASSQDTGNSYEQYF.

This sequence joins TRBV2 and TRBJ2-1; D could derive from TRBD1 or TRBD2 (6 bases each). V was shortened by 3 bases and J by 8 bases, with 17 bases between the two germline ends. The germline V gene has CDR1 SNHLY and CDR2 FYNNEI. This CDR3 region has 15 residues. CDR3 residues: CASSDGGRLGDEQFF. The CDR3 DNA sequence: TGTGCCAGCAGTGATGGGGGGCGTCTAGGGGATGAGCAGTTCTTC.

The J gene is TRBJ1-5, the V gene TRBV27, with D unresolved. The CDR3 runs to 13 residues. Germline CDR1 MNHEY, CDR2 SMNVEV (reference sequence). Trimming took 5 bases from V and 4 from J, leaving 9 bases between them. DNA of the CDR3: TGTGCCAGCAGTACAGCGAAGAATCAGCCCCAGCATTTT. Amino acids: CASSTAKNQPQHF.

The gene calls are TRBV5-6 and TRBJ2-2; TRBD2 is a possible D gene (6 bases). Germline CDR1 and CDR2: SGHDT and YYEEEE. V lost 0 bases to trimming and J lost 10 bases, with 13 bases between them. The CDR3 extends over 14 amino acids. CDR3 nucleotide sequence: TGTGCCAGCAGCTTGGGTGGGGGGACCTCGGAGCTGTTTTTT. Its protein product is CASSLGGGTSELFF. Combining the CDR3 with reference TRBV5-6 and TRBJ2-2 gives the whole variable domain DAGVTQSPTHLIKTRGQQVTLRCSPKSGHDTVSWYQQALGQGPQFIFQYYEEEERQRGNFPDRFSGHQFPNYSSELNVNALLLGDSALYLCASSLGGGTSELFFGEGSRLTVL.

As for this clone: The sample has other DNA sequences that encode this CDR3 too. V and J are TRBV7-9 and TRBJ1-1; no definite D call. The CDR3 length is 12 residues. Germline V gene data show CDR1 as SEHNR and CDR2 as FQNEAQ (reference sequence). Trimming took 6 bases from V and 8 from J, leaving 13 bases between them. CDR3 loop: CASSPGPPEAFF. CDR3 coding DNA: TGTGCCAGCAGTCCCGGACCCCCGGAAGCTTTCTTT. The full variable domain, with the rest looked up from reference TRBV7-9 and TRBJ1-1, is DTGVSQNPRHKITKRGQNVTFRCDPISEHNRLYWYRQTLGQGPEFLTYFQNEAQLEKSRLLSDRFSAERPKGSFSTLEIQRTEQGDSAMYLCASSPGPPEAFFGQGTRLTVV.

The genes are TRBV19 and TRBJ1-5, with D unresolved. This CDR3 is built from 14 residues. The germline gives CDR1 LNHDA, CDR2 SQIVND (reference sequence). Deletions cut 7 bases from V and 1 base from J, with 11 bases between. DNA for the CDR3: TGTGCCAGTAAGGCGGGGTCGAGCAATCAGCCCCAGCATTTT. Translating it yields CASKAGSSNQPQHF.

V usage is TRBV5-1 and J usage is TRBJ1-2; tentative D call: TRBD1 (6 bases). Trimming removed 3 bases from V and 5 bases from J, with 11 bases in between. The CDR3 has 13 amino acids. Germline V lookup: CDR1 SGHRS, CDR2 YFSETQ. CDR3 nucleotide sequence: TGCGCCAGCAGCTCTACAGGACAGTATGGCTACACCTTC. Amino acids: CASSSTGQYGYTF.

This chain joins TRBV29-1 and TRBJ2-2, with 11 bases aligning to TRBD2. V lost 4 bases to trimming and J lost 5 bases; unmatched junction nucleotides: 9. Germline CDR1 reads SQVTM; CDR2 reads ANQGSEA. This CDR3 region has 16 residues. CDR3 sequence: CSVVWGSGRGTGELFF. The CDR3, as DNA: TGCAGCGTTGTATGGGGTAGCGGGAGGGGAACCGGGGAGCTGTTTTTT.

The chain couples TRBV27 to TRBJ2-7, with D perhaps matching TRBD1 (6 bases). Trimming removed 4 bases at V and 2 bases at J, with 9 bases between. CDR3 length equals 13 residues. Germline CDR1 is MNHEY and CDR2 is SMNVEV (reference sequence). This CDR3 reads CASSSGVPYEQYF. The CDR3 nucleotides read TGTGCCAGCAGTTCAGGGGTTCCCTACGAGCAGTACTTC.

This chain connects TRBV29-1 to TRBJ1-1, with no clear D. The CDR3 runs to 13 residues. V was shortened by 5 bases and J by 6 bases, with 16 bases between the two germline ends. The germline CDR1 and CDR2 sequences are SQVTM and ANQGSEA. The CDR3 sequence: CSVMVPVQAEAFF. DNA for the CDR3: TGCAGCGTTATGGTGCCAGTCCAGGCTGAAGCTTTCTTT. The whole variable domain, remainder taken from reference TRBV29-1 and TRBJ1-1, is SAVISQKPSRDICQRGTSLTIQCQVDSQVTMMFWYRQQPGQSLTLIATANQGSEATYESGFVIDKFPISRPNLTFSTLTVSNMSPEDSSIYLCSVMVPVQAEAFFGQGTRLTVV.

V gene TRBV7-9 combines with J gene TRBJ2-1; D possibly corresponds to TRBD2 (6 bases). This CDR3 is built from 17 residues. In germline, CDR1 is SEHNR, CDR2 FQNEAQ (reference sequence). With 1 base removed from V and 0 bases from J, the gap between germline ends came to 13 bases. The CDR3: CASSLEMSGGSYNEQFF. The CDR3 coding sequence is TGTGCCAGCAGCTTAGAAATGTCCGGGGGCTCCTACAATGAGCAGTTCTTC.

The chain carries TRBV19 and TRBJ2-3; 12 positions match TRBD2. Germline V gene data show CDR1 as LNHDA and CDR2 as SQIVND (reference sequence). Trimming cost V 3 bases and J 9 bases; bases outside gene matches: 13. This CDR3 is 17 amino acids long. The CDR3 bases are TGTGCCAGTAGTATGAGGACTAGCGGGAAGGAGGGGAGGACGCAGTATTTT. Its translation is CASSMRTSGKEGRTQYF.

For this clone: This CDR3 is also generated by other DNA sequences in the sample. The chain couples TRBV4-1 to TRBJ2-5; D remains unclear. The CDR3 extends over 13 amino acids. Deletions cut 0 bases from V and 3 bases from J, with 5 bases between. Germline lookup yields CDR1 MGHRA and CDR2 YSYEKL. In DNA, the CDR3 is TGCGCCAGCAGCCAAGATAGAGAAGAGACCCAGTACTTC. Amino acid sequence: CASSQDREETQYF.

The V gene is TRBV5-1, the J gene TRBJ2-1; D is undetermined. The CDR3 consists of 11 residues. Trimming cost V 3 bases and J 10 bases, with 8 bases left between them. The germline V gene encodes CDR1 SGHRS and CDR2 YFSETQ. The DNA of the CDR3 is TGCGCCAGCAGCTGGATGAGGGAGCAGTTCTTC. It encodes CASSWMREQFF.

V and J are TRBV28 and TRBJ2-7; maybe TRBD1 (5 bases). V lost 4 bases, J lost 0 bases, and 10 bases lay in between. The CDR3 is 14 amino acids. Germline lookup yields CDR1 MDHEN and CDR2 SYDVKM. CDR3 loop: CASSSTAYSYEQYF. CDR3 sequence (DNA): TGTGCCAGCAGTTCGACAGCCTACTCCTACGAGCAGTACTTC.

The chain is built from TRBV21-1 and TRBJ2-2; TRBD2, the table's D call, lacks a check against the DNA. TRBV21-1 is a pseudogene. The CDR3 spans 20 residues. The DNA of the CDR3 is TGTGCCAGCAGCAAAAGGGGGGGACTACCACTTCGGAGTCGGACCGGGGAGCTGTTTTTT. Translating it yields CASSKRGGLPLRSRTGELFF.

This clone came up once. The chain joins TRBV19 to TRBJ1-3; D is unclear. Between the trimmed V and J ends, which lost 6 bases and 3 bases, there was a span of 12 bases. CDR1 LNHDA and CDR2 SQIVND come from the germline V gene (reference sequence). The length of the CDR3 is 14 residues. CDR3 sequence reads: CASRPTVFGNTIYF. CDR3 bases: TGTGCCAGTAGACCCACGGTCTTTGGAAACACCATATATTTT.